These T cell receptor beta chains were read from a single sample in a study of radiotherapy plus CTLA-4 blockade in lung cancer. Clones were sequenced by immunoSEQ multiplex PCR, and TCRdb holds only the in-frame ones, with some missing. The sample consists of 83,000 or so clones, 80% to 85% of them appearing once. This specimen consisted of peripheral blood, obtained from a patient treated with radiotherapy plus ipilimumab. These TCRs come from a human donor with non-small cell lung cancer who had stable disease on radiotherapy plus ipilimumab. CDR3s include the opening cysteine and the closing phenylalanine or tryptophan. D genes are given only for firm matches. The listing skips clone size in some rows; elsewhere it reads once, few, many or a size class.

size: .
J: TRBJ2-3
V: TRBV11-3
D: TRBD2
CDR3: CASSTGGTSGRRTDTQYF
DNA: TGTGCCAGCTCCACAGGAGGGACTAGCGGGCGTAGGACAGATACGCAGTATTTT

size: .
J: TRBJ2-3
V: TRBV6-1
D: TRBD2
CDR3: CASTLAGAGDTQYF
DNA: TGTGCCAGCACTCTAGCGGGAGCAGGAGATACGCAGTATTTT

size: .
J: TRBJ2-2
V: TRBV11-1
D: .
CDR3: CASSHVQGAAGELFF
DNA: TGTGCCAGCAGCCATGTACAGGGTGCAGCCGGGGAGCTGTTTTTT

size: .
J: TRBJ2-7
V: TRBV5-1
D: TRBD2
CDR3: CASSLVASGREQYF
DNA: TGCGCCAGCAGCTTGGTTGCTAGCGGGAGGGAGCAGTACTTC

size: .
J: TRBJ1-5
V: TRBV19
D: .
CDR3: CASSSLGEDYSNQPQHF
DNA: TGTGCCAGTAGTTCCCTGGGGGAGGACTATAGCAATCAGCCCCAGCATTTT

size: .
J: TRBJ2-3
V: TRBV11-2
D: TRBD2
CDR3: CASTGTSGQGVTQYF
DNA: TGTGCCAGCACCGGGACTAGCGGACAGGGTGTTACGCAGTATTTT

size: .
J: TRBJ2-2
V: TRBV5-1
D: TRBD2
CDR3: CASSLVGGSGRTGELFF
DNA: TGCGCCAGCAGCCTAGTGGGTGGTAGCGGGAGAACCGGGGAGCTGTTTTTT

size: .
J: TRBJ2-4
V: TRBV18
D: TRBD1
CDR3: CASSPDRGRTKNIQYF
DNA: TGTGCCAGCTCGCCTGACAGGGGGCGGACCAAAAACATTCAGTACTTC

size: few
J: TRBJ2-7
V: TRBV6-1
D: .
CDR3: CASSEEYMPSYEQYF
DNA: TGTGCCAGCAGTGAAGAGTACATGCCCTCCTACGAGCAGTACTTC

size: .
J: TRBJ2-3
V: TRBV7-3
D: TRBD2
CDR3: CASSLNPPSWASGQKQYF
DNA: TGTGCCAGCAGCTTAAACCCGCCGAGTTGGGCTAGCGGGCAGAAGCAGTATTTT

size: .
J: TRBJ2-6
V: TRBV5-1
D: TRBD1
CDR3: CASRGGAGANVLTF
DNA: TGCGCCAGCAGAGGGGGCGCTGGGGCCAACGTCCTGACTTTC

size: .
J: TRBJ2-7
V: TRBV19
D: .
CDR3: CASSPLGPGGYEQYF
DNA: TGTGCCAGTAGTCCATTAGGACCCGGCGGCTACGAGCAGTACTTC

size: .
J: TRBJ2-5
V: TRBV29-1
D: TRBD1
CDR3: CSVEPTGALTQYF
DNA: TGCAGCGTTGAACCGACAGGGGCACTGACCCAGTACTTC

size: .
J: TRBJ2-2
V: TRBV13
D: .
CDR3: CASSLAGDTGELFF
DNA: TGTGCCAGCAGCCTGGCCGGTGACACCGGGGAGCTGTTTTTT

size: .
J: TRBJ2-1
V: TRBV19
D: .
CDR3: CASKDYNEQFF
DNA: TGTGCCAGTAAGGATTACAATGAGCAGTTCTTC

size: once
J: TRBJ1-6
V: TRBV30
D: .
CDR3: CAWSTGPGTPLHF
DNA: TGTGCCTGGAGTACAGGGCCGGGGACACCCCTCCACTTT

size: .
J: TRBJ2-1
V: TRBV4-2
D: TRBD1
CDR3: CASSQVSGQEDNEQFF
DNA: TGTGCCAGCAGCCAAGTTTCGGGACAGGAGGACAATGAGCAGTTCTTC

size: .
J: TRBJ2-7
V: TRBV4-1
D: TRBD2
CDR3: CASSQEAGGYEQYF
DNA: TGCGCCAGCAGCCAAGAAGCGGGAGGCTACGAGCAGTACTTC

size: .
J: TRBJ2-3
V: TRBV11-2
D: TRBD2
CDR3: CASSLTSGADTQYF
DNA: TGTGCCAGCAGCTTAACTAGCGGAGCAGATACGCAGTATTTT

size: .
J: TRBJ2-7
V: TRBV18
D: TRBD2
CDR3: CASSPASGGAAGYEQYF
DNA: TGTGCCAGCTCACCCGCTAGCGGGGGGGCCGCGGGGTACGAGCAGTACTTC

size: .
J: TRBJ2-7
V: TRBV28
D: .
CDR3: CASSGLREQYF
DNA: TGTGCCAGCAGTGGACTGAGGGAGCAGTACTTC

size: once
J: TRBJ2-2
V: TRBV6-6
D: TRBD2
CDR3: CASKRGGELFF
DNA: TGTGCCAGCAAGCGGGGCGGGGAGCTGTTTTTT

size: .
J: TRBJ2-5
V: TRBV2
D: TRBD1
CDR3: CASSEGQGIPETQYF
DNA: TGTGCCAGCAGTGAGGGACAGGGGATCCCAGAGACCCAGTACTTC

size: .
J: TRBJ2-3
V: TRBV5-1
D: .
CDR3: CASSLGGPAKTYTDTQYF
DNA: TGCGCCAGCAGCCTAGGTGGACCCGCCAAAACTTACACAGATACGCAGTATTTT

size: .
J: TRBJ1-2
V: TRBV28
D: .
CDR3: CASSLNGAFDGYTF
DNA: TGTGCCAGCAGTTTAAATGGGGCTTTCGATGGCTACACCTTC

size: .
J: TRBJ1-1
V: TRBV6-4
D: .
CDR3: CASSESIKSNTEAFF
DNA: TGTGCCAGCAGTGAATCAATCAAATCGAACACTGAAGCTTTCTTT

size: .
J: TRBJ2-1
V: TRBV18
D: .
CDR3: CASSPGVGLPYYNEQFF
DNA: TGTGCCAGCTCACCCGGGGTAGGACTCCCCTACTACAATGAGCAGTTCTTC

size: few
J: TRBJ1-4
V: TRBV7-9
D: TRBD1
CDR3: CASSLMTGGNEKLFF
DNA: TGTGCCAGCAGCTTAATGACAGGGGGAAATGAAAAACTGTTTTTT

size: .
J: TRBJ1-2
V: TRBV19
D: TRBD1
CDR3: CASSIDRDRGYGYTF
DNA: TGTGCCAGTAGTATCGACAGGGACAGGGGCTATGGCTACACCTTC

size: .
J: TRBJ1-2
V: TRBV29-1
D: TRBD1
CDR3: CSVDRQGEGYGYTF
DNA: TGCAGCGTTGACCGGCAGGGGGAGGGCTATGGCTACACCTTC

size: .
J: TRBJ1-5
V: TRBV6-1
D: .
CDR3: CASSWTGLNQPQHF
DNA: TGTGCCAGCAGTTGGACGGGCCTGAATCAGCCCCAGCATTTT

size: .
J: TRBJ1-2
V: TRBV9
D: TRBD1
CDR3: CASSASGGRYGYTF
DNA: TGTGCCAGCAGCGCCTCAGGGGGGAGATATGGCTACACCTTC

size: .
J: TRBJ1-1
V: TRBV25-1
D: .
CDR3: CASSDQGRTEAFF
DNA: TGTGCCAGCAGTGATCAGGGTCGAACTGAAGCTTTCTTT

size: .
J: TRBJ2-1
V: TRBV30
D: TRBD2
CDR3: CAWSLRGGAREQFF
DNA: TGTGCCTGGAGTCTTCGCGGGGGGGCCAGGGAGCAGTTCTTC

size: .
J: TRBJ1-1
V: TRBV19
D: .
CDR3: CASSTSYRDPQGGTEAFF
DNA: TGTGCCAGTAGTACATCCTACCGGGACCCCCAAGGGGGTACTGAAGCTTTCTTT

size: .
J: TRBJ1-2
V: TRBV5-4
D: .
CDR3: CASSLVGRTNYGYTF
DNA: TGTGCCAGCAGCTTGGTTGGCAGGACTAACTATGGCTACACCTTC

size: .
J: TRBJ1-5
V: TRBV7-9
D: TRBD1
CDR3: CASSLGTGGFNQPQHF
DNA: TGTGCCAGCAGCTTAGGTACAGGGGGATTTAATCAGCCCCAGCATTTT

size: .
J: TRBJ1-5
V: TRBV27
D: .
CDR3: CASSLQGTHQPQHF
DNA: TGTGCCAGCAGTTTACAGGGTACGCATCAGCCCCAGCATTTT

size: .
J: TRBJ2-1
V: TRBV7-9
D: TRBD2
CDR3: CASSLWTSGSNEQFF
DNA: TGTGCCAGCAGCCTATGGACTAGCGGGAGCAATGAGCAGTTCTTC

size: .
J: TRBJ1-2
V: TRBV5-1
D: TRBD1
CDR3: CASSFEDRGANYGYTF
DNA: TGCGCCAGCAGCTTTGAGGACAGGGGAGCTAACTATGGCTACACCTTC

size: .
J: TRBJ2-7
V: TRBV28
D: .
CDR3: CASSSVAYAREQYF
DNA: TGTGCCAGCAGTTCTGTAGCGTATGCCCGCGAGCAGTACTTC

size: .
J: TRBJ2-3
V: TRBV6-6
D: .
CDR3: CASGSLGGPPDTQYF
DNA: TGTGCCAGCGGCTCCTTGGGGGGGCCCCCAGATACGCAGTATTTT

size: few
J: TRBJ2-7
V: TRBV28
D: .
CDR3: CASSLRGPYEQYF
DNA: TGTGCCAGCAGTTTAAGAGGCCCCTACGAGCAGTACTTC

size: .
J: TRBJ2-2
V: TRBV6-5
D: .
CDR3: CASSYDWYTGELFF
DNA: TGTGCCAGCAGTTACGACTGGTACACCGGGGAGCTGTTTTTT

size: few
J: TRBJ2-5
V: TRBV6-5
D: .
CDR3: CASSRGTKETQYF
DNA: TGTGCCAGCAGTCGTGGGACAAAAGAGACCCAGTACTTC

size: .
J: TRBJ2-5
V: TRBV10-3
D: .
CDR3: CATRKVGGQETQYF
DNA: TGTGCCACGCGGAAGGTCGGCGGACAAGAGACCCAGTACTTC

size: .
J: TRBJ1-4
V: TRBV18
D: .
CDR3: CASSPEVSNEKLFF
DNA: TGTGCCAGCTCACCGGAGGTATCTAATGAAAAACTGTTTTTT

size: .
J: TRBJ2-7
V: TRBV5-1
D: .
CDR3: CASSLNPGFFEQYF
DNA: TGCGCCAGCAGCTTGAACCCAGGGTTCTTCGAGCAGTACTTC

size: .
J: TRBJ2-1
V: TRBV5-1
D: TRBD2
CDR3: CASRLAGGPVEQFF
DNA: TGCGCCAGCAGACTAGCGGGGGGGCCGGTTGAGCAGTTCTTC

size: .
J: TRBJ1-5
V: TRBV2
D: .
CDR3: CASSVKVPQPQHF
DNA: TGTGCCAGCAGTGTTAAGGTTCCCCAGCCCCAGCATTTT

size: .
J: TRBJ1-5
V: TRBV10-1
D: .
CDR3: CASREGYNQPQHF
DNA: TGCGCCAGCAGAGAAGGGTACAATCAGCCCCAGCATTTT

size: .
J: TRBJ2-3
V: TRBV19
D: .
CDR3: CASSMLSGGGISTDTQYF
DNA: TGTGCCAGTAGTATGTTGAGTGGTGGCGGAATTAGCACAGATACGCAGTATTTT

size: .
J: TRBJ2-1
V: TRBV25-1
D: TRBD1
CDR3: CASSGQGIGEQFF
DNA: TGTGCCAGCAGTGGACAGGGAATAGGTGAGCAGTTCTTC

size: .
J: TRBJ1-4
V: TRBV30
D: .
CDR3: CAWTAVRGTNEKLFF
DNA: TGTGCCTGGACGGCGGTGCGAGGAACTAATGAAAAACTGTTTTTT

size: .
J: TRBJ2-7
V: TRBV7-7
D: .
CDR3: CASSPAGQLYEQYF
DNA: TGTGCTAGCAGCCCGGCGGGGCAGCTTTACGAGCAGTACTTC

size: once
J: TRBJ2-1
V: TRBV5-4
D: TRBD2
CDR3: CASSLTRGLAGGEQFF
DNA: TGTGCCAGCAGCTTGACCAGAGGACTAGCGGGGGGTGAGCAGTTCTTC

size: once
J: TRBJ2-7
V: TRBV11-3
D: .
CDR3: CASSWLGGGEQYF
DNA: TGTGCCAGCAGCTGGCTTGGGGGAGGCGAGCAGTACTTC

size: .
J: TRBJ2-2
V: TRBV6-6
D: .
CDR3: CASTRGAGELFF
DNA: TGTGCCAGCACAAGGGGTGCCGGGGAGCTGTTTTTT

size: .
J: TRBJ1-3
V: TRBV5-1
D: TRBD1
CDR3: CASSPDRGISGNTIYF
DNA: TGCGCCAGCAGCCCCGACAGGGGGATCTCTGGAAACACCATATATTTT

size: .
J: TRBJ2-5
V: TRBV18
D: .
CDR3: CASSPTQQETQYF
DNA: TGTGCCAGCTCACCGACACAGCAAGAGACCCAGTACTTC